The clone carrying this T cell receptor (beta chain) was observed at least ten times. Its antigen is not identified. These data come from a study of glioma-infiltrating T cells. Study-level points and caveats: Only very few CDR3 sequences appeared in both tissue and blood. Non-neoplastic patients had below-expected tissue-blood divergence, while all gliomas exceeded expectation.

The germline V gene has CDR1 KGHSH and CDR2 LQKENI. This CDR3 has 14 residues. V was shortened by 2 bases and J by 0 bases, with 7 bases between the two germline ends. Using RNA template, CDR3s of TCR alpha and beta were amplified with iRepertoire arm-PCR. Input was roughly 100-450 ng of tissue mRNA or PBMC total RNA. TCRdb called the multiplex PCR reads again in MiXCR, with one record for every CDR3 protein. Here the sample spans approximately 90,000 distinct CDR3 sequences, about 25% being singletons. The chain uses TRBV18 and TRBJ1-1; D call uncertain. The sequence was collected from a human donor with low-grade glioma or glioblastoma, undergoing nonglioma brain surgery, or in good health (not recorded which). Sample: glioma tissue, nonneoplastic brain tissue, or PBMCs (not recorded which). The CDR3 loop is CASSPDQMNTEAFF. In DNA, the CDR3 is TGTGCCAGCTCACCAGACCAAATGAACACTGAAGCTTTCTTT. Supplemented by reference TRBV18 and TRBJ1-1, the full variable domain reads NAGVMQNPRHLVRRRGQEARLRCSPMKGHSHVYWYRQLPEEGLKFMVYLQKENIIDESGMPKERFSAEFPKEGPSILRIQQVVRGDSAAYFCASSPDQMNTEAFFGQGTRLTVV.